This T cell receptor beta chain derives from a study of cytomegalovirus exposure and HLA in healthy donors. Study context: Previous work identified roughly 120 million unique TCR beta sequences from about 179 million T cells. Findings of the study overall: Donors were assumed by presence/absence analyses to have roughly uniform sequencing depth.

The PCR made use of 60 Vbeta and 13 Jbeta primers. Libraries were prepared by immunoSEQ multiplex PCR; TCRdb keeps only in-frame clonotypes and omits some of them. This sample has about 130,000 clones, with more than 65% found just once. Trimming at V came to 1 base and at J to 5 bases, leaving 8 bases not matched to a gene. CDR1 and CDR2 (germline): SGHNT, YYREEE (reference sequence). There are 15 residues in the CDR3. Points on this clone: Its target is not known.

The TCR was taken from a male donor in good health and CMV-seropositive. What was sequenced was PBMCs. This sequence joins TRBV5-4 and TRBJ2-5; 7 bases map to TRBD2. CDR3 coding DNA: TGTGCCAGCAGCTTGTGGGGCGGGCGGGAGGAGACCCAGTACTTC. Encoded protein: CASSLWGGREETQYF.